Given below is one TCR beta chain in context. The data belong to a study of blood T cell repertoires in COVID-19. At the level of the study: Sites in the United States, Italy and Spain provided acute and convalescent COVID-19 samples. T cells, B-cell-depleted T cells, or PBMCs provided the cDNA or gDNA that served as material.

Between the trimmed V and J ends, which lost 3 bases and 3 bases, there was a span of 11 bases. CDR1 is SQVTM and CDR2 is ANQGSEA in the germline V gene. The CDR3 runs 13 residues. The table came from immunoSEQ multiplex PCR; TCRdb's copy has only in-frame clones and leaves some out. The sample shows over 250,000 clones, roughly 87% of them seen only once. The J gene is TRBJ1-1, the V gene TRBV29-1; weak D call: TRBD1 (5 bases). The sample was peripheral blood. This sequence was found in a human donor in a cohort sampled during active COVID-19. CDR3 sequence (DNA): TGCAGCGTTGACGGTCAGGGTTACACTGAAGCTTTCTTT. It translates to CSVDGQGYTEAFF.